A selection of T cell receptor beta chains follows, all from one sample in a study of graft-versus-host responses after intestinal transplantation. Assay used: immunoSEQ multiplex PCR; TCRdb lists only in-frame clones, some missing. Among 4,000 to 6,000 clones listed, 55% to 85% were seen once. Sequenced here: ileum tissue, sampled around 250 days after intestinal transplant. The source of these receptors is a human patient who received an intestinal transplant, so some T cells may come from the graft donor. Each CDR3 is given with its conserved first and last residue. The D gene is left open where the match is weak. Some rows mark clone size as missing; the rest say once, few, many or name a class of expanded clone.

cdr3_aa: CARSLIGRNEQYF; cdr3_nt: TGTGCCAGAAGCTTGATAGGGAGGAACGAGCAGTACTTC; clone_size: once; v_call: TRBV5-3; j_call: TRBJ2-7; d_call: .
cdr3_aa: CASSSPGLAGGLNEQFF; cdr3_nt: TGTGCCAGCAGCTCTCCGGGACTAGCGGGGGGACTCAATGAGCAGTTCTTC; clone_size: .; v_call: TRBV7-2; j_call: TRBJ2-1; d_call: TRBD2
cdr3_aa: CASSQVATGNSYEQYF; cdr3_nt: TGCGCCAGCAGCCAAGTTGCGACAGGGAACTCCTACGAGCAGTACTTC; clone_size: few; v_call: TRBV4-1; j_call: TRBJ2-7; d_call: TRBD1
cdr3_aa: CASSVGPYNEQFF; cdr3_nt: TGTGCCAGCAGTGTGGGGCCCTACAATGAGCAGTTCTTC; clone_size: .; v_call: TRBV27; j_call: TRBJ2-1; d_call: .
cdr3_aa: CASSLGLDNEQFF; cdr3_nt: TGTGCCAGCAGCTTAGGACTAGACAATGAGCAGTTCTTC; clone_size: .; v_call: TRBV11-2; j_call: TRBJ2-1; d_call: .
cdr3_aa: CASSLSYWETQYF; cdr3_nt: TGCGCCAGCAGCTTATCGTACTGGGAGACCCAGTACTTC; clone_size: .; v_call: TRBV5-1; j_call: TRBJ2-5; d_call: .
cdr3_aa: CASSPRLAGGQETQYF; cdr3_nt: TGTGCCAGCAGCCCTAGACTAGCGGGGGGGCAAGAGACCCAGTACTTC; clone_size: few; v_call: TRBV7-3; j_call: TRBJ2-5; d_call: TRBD2
cdr3_aa: CASSLGPVKGSGNTIYF; cdr3_nt: TGTGCCAGCAGCTTAGGCCCTGTAAAGGGGTCTGGAAACACCATATATTTT; clone_size: .; v_call: TRBV7-9; j_call: TRBJ1-3; d_call: .
cdr3_aa: CASSSRVSSARDSNEQFF; cdr3_nt: TGTGCCAGCAGCTCCAGGGTCTCTAGCGCCCGGGACTCCAATGAGCAGTTCTTC; clone_size: .; v_call: TRBV9; j_call: TRBJ2-1; d_call: .
cdr3_aa: CASRQGLAEEGETQYF; cdr3_nt: TGTGCCAGCAGACAGGGACTAGCGGAGGAGGGAGAGACCCAGTACTTC; clone_size: .; v_call: TRBV7-9; j_call: TRBJ2-5; d_call: TRBD2
cdr3_aa: CAWSVQSETGELFF; cdr3_nt: TGTGCCTGGAGTGTACAGAGTGAGACCGGGGAGCTGTTTTTT; clone_size: .; v_call: TRBV30; j_call: TRBJ2-2; d_call: .
cdr3_aa: CASSETGPYNEQFF; cdr3_nt: TGTGCCAGCAGTGAGACAGGACCCTACAATGAGCAGTTCTTC; clone_size: .; v_call: TRBV5-6; j_call: TRBJ2-1; d_call: .
cdr3_aa: CASSTRQGGTEKLFF; cdr3_nt: TGTGCCAGCAGCACCCGACAGGGGGGAACCGAAAAACTGTTTTTT; clone_size: .; v_call: TRBV7-9; j_call: TRBJ1-4; d_call: TRBD1
cdr3_aa: CASSVEGQSSYEQYF; cdr3_nt: TGTGCCAGCAGCGTAGAGGGACAGAGCTCCTACGAGCAGTACTTC; clone_size: .; v_call: TRBV9; j_call: TRBJ2-7; d_call: TRBD1
cdr3_aa: CASSQSGRVWNIQYF; cdr3_nt: TGTGCCAGCAGCCAATCGGGAAGGGTATGGAACATTCAGTACTTC; clone_size: .; v_call: TRBV4-2; j_call: TRBJ2-4; d_call: .
cdr3_aa: CASSSRRYTGELFF; cdr3_nt: TGTGCCAGCAGTTCAAGGAGATACACCGGGGAGCTGTTTTTT; clone_size: .; v_call: TRBV28; j_call: TRBJ2-2; d_call: .
cdr3_aa: CASQSGTSGIYEQFF; cdr3_nt: TGCGCCAGCCAATCCGGGACTAGCGGGATTTATGAGCAGTTCTTC; clone_size: .; v_call: TRBV5-1; j_call: TRBJ2-1; d_call: TRBD2
cdr3_aa: CASSPGGVFLVDTEAFF; cdr3_nt: TGCGCCAGCAGCCCGGGGGGAGTCTTTTTGGTGGACACTGAAGCTTTCTTT; clone_size: .; v_call: TRBV5-1; j_call: TRBJ1-1; d_call: .
cdr3_aa: CASSQAGGADNYGYTF; cdr3_nt: TGTGCCAGCAGCCAGGCCGGGGGAGCGGATAACTATGGCTACACCTTC; clone_size: once; v_call: TRBV4-2; j_call: TRBJ1-2; d_call: .
cdr3_aa: CATLPGSGNTIYF; cdr3_nt: TGTGCCACTTTACCGGGATCTGGAAACACCATATATTTT; clone_size: .; v_call: TRBV6-4; j_call: TRBJ1-3; d_call: .
cdr3_aa: CASSRDFSTGELFF; cdr3_nt: TGTGCCAGCAGTAGGGACTTTTCCACCGGGGAGCTGTTTTTT; clone_size: .; v_call: TRBV6-4; j_call: TRBJ2-2; d_call: .
cdr3_aa: CASSGYFRADYGYTF; cdr3_nt: TGTGCCAGCAGTGGGTACTTCAGGGCCGACTATGGCTACACCTTC; clone_size: .; v_call: TRBV6-5; j_call: TRBJ1-2; d_call: .
cdr3_aa: CASSLEQPYEQYF; cdr3_nt: TGTGCCAGCAGCTTAGAACAGCCCTACGAGCAGTACTTC; clone_size: .; v_call: TRBV5-6; j_call: TRBJ2-7; d_call: .
cdr3_aa: CASSEGTSRPFF; cdr3_nt: TGCGCCAGCAGTGAGGGGACTAGTAGGCCGTTCTTC; clone_size: few; v_call: TRBV10-1; j_call: TRBJ2-1; d_call: TRBD2
cdr3_aa: CASSFTNNYGYTF; cdr3_nt: TGCGCCAGCAGCTTTACAAATAACTATGGCTACACCTTC; clone_size: .; v_call: TRBV5-1; j_call: TRBJ1-2; d_call: .
cdr3_aa: CASNLRENTEAFF; cdr3_nt: TGTGCCAGCAATTTACGGGAGAACACTGAAGCTTTCTTT; clone_size: few; v_call: TRBV6-5; j_call: TRBJ1-1; d_call: .
cdr3_aa: CASSYRVAAIYEQYF; cdr3_nt: TGTGCCAGCAGTTACCGGGTAGCGGCAATCTACGAGCAGTACTTC; clone_size: .; v_call: TRBV6-5; j_call: TRBJ2-7; d_call: .
cdr3_aa: CASSDGEGGNTIYF; cdr3_nt: TGTGCCAGCAGTGATGGGGAGGGAGGGAACACCATATATTTT; clone_size: .; v_call: TRBV6-1; j_call: TRBJ1-3; d_call: .
cdr3_aa: CASSFYSGGTYNEQFF; cdr3_nt: TGTGCCAGCAGCTTCTATAGCGGGGGGACTTACAATGAGCAGTTCTTC; clone_size: .; v_call: TRBV5-5; j_call: TRBJ2-1; d_call: TRBD2
cdr3_aa: CASSYLNRGSGRELFF; cdr3_nt: TGTGCCAGCAGTTACTTAAACAGGGGAAGCGGGCGGGAGCTGTTTTTT; clone_size: .; v_call: TRBV6-5; j_call: TRBJ2-2; d_call: .
cdr3_aa: CASSPGPGNYGYTF; cdr3_nt: TGCGCCAGCAGCCCTGGGCCCGGTAACTATGGCTACACCTTC; clone_size: .; v_call: TRBV5-1; j_call: TRBJ1-2; d_call: .
cdr3_aa: CASSYRGRGNTIYF; cdr3_nt: TGTGCCAGCAGTTACAGGGGTCGCGGAAACACCATATATTTT; clone_size: .; v_call: TRBV6-5; j_call: TRBJ1-3; d_call: .